This T cell receptor delta chain is from a study of Vδ1+ human thymocytes. Regarding the study as a whole: In the thymus, TRG and TRD repertoires looked highly polyclonal with Gaussian CDR3 lengths. Despite high sort purity, about 20% of thymic T cell receptor delta sequences were Vdelta2. Many TRG clonotypes were shared between donors; TRD repertoires were essentially private.

On this clone: Its antigen is not known.

Sequences come from RNA converted to cDNA by reverse transcription. The CDR3 regions were amplified by multiplex PCR from V-gene primers to a constant-region primer. TCRdb re-called clones from the multiplex PCR reads using CATT. The data contain around 76,000 delta-chain clones, around 34% of them seen just once; the ten biggest clones take up about 0.26%. The CDR3 is made up of 17 amino acids. The V gene's germline CDR1 is TSWWSYY and CDR2 QGS. V lost 2 bases, J lost 5 bases, and 21 bases lay in between. The receptor was isolated from a boy younger than two who had congenital heart surgery. The rearrangement joins TRDV1 to TRDJ1, with D maybe TRDD3 (5 bases). Sequencing was performed on Vdelta1+ gamma-delta thymocytes from the thymus. Subset in this sample: FACS-sorted CD3+ TCRalphabeta- TCRVdelta1+ TCRVdelta2- thymocytes. The CDR3 DNA reads as TGTGCTCTTGGGGAAGGGGGTCTTATCTCTACACGGGATAAACTCATCTTT. Translating it yields CALGEGGLISTRDKLIF.